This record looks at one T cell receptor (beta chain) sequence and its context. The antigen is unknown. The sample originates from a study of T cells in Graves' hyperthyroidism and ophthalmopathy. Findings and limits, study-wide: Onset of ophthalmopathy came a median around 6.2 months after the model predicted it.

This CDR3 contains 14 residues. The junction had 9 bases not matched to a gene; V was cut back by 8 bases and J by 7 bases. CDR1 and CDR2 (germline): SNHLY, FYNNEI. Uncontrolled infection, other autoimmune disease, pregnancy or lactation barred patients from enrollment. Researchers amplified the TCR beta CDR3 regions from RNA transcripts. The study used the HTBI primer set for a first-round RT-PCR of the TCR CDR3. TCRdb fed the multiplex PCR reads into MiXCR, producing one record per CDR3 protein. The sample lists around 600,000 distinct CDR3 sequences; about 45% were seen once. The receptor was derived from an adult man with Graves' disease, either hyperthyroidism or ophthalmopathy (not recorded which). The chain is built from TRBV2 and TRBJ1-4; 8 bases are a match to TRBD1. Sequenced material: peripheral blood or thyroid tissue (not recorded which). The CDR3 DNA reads TGTGCCAGCGGTTCAGGGGGCGGAGGTGAAAAACTGTTTTTT. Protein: CASGSGGGGEKLFF.